The T cell receptor beta chain under discussion was sequenced for a study of blood T cell repertoires in COVID-19. As for the study in general: The United States, Italy and Spain supplied acute and convalescent COVID-19 samples.

Germline values: CDR1 SGHVS, CDR2 FNYEAQ. The CDR3 totals 15 residues. The V gene end was trimmed by 1 base and the J gene end by 4 bases; junction bases not matched to a gene: 6. Sequencing was performed with immunoSEQ multiplex PCR; in TCRdb, only in-frame clones are kept and a portion is missing. The repertoire holds 150,000 to 200,000 clones, with approximately 80% as singletons. This receptor was taken from a human donor in a cohort sampled during active COVID-19. The chain carries TRBV7-6 and TRBJ1-1; 7 nucleotides match TRBD1. The sample was peripheral blood. CDR3 coding DNA: TGTGCCAGCAGCTTAGGGGACAGTTTAGTCACTGAAGCTTTCTTT. Its protein product is CASSLGDSLVTEAFF.